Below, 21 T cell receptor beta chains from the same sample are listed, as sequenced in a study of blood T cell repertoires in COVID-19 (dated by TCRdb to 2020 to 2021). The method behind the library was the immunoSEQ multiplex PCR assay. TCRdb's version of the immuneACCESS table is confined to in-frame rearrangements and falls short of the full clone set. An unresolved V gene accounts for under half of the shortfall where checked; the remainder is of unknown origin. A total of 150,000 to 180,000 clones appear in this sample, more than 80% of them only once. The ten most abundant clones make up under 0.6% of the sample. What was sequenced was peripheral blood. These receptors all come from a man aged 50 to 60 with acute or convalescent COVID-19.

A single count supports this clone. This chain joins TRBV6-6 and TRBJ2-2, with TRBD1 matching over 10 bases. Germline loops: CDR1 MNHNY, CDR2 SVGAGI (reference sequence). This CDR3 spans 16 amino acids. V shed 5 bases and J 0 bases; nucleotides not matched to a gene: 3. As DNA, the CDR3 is TGTGCCAGCAGTGGGACAGGGGTTTCGAACACCGGGGAGCTGTTTTTT. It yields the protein CASSGTGVSNTGELFF.

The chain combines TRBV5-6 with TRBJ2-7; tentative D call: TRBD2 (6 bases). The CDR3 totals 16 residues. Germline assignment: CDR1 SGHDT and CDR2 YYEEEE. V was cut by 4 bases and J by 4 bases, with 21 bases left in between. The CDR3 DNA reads TGTGCCAGCAGCCCTAGGGGACTTCCCCAATCGTACGAGCAGTACTTC. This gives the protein CASSPRGLPQSYEQYF.

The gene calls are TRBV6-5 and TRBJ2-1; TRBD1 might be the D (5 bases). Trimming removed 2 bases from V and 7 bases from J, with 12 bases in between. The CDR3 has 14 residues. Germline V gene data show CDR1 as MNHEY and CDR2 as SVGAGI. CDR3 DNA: TGTGCCAGCAGTTACACCAGGGCTAGGAATGAGCAGTTCTTC. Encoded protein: CASSYTRARNEQFF.

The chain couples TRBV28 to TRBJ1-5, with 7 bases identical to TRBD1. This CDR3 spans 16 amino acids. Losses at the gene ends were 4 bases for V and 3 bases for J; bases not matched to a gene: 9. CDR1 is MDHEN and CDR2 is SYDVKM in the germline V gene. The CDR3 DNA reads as TGTGCCAGCAGTTCCCGCCGACAGGGCCTCAATCAGCCCCAGCATTTT. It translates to CASSSRRQGLNQPQHF.

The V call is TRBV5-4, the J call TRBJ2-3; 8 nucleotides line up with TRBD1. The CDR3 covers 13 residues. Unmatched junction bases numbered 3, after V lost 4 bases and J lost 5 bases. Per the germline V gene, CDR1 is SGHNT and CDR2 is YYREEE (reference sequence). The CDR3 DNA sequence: TGTGCCAGCAGCCCCACAGGGGGAGATACGCAGTATTTT. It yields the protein CASSPTGGDTQYF.

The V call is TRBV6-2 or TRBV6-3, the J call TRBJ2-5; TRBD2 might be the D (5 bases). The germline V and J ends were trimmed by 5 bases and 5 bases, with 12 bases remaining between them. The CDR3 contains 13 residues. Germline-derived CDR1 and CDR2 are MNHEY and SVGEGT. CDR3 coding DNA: TGTGCCAGCAGTGACTATACTGTGGAGACCCAGTACTTC. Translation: CASSDYTVETQYF.

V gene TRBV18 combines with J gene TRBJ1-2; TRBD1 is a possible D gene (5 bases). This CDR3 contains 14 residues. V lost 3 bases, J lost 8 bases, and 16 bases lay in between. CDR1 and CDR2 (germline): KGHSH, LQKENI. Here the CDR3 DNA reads TGTGCCAGCTCACCCGGCGCGGGGGATGGCGGCTACACCTTC. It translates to CASSPGAGDGGYTF.

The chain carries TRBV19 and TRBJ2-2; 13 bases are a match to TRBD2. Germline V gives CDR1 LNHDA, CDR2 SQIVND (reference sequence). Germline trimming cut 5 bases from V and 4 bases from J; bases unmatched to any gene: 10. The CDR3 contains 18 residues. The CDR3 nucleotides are TGTGCCAGTAGTCCGGGGACTAGCGGGGTTTATGGCACCGGGGAGCTGTTTTTT. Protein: CASSPGTSGVYGTGELFF.

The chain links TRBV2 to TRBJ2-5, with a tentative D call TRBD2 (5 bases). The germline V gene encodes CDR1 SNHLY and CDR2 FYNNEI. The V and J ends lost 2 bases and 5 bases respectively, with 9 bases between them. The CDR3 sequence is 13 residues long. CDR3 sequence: CASSERTRETQYF. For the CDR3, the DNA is TGTGCCAGCAGTGAAAGGACTCGGGAGACCCAGTACTTC.

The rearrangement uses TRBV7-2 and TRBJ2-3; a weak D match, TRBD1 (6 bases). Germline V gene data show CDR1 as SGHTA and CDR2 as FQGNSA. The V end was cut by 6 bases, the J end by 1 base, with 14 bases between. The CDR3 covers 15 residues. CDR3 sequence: CASRRTGWGTDTQYF. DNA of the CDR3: TGTGCCAGCAGGCGCACAGGGTGGGGCACAGATACGCAGTATTTT. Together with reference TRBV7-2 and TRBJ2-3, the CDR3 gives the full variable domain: GAGVSQSPSNKVTEKGKDVELRCDPISGHTALYWYRQSLGQGLEFLIYFQGNSAPDKSGLPSDRFSAERTGGSVSTLTIQRTQQEDSAVYLCASRRTGWGTDTQYFGPGTRLTVL.

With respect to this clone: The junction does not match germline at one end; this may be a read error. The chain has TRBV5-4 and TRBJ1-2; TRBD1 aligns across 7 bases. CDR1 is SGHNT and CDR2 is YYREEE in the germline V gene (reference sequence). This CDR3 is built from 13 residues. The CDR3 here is CASSLADRLYLIF. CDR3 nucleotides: TGTGCCAGCAGCTTGGCGGACAGGCTGTACCTTATCTTC.

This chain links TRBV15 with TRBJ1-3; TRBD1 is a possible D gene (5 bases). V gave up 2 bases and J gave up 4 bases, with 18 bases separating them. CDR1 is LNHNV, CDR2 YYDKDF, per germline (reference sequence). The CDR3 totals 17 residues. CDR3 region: CATSRPQGGPTGNTIYF. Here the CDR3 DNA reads TGTGCCACCAGCAGACCCCAGGGAGGGCCAACGGGAAACACCATATATTTT.

CDR3 loop: CASSPGLNNSPLHF. CDR3 bases: TGTGCCAGCAGCCCCGGACTGAATAATTCACCCCTCCACTTT. The J gene is TRBJ1-6, the V gene TRBV3-1 (or the pseudogene TRBV3-2), with D uncertain. CDR3 length: 14 amino acids. Deletions cut 4 bases from V and 5 bases from J, with 9 bases between. Looked up from germline, CDR1 is LGHDT and CDR2 is YNNKEL (reference sequence).

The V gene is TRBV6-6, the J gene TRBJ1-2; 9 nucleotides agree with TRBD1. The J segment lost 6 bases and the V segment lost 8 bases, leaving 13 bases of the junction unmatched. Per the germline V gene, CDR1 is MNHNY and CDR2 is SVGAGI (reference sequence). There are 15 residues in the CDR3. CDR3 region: CASGTTGTGFDGYTF. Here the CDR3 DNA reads TGTGCCAGCGGAACTACCGGGACAGGGTTTGATGGCTACACCTTC.

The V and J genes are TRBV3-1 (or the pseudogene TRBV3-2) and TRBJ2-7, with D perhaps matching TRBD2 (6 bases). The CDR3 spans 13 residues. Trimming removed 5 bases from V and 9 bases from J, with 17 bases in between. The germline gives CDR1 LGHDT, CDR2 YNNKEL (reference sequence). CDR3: CASSGLGGVVQYF. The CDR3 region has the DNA TGTGCCAGCAGCGGCCTCGGGGGAGTAGTGCAGTACTTC.

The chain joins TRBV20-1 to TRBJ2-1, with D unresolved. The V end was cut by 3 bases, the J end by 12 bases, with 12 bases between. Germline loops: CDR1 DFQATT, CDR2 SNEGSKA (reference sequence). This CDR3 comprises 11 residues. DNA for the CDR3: TGCAGTGCTAGTGAATCGTTCGGGCAGTTCTTC. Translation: CSASESFGQFF.

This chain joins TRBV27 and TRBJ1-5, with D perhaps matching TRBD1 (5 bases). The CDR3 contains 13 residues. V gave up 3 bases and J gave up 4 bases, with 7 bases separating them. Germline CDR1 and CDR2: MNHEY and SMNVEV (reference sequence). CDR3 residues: CASSFQGNQPQHF. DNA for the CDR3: TGTGCCAGCAGTTTCCAGGGAAATCAGCCCCAGCATTTT.

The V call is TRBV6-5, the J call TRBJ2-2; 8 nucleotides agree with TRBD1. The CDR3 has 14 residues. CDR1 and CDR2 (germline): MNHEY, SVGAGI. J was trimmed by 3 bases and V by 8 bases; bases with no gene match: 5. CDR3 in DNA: TGTGCCAGCGGACAGGGTAGTTACACCGGGGAGCTGTTTTTT. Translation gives CASGQGSYTGELFF.

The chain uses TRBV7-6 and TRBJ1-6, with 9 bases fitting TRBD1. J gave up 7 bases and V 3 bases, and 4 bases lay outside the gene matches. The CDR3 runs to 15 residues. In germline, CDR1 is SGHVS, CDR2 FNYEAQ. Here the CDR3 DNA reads TGTGCCAGCAGCTTCGCTGGGACAGGGAATTCACCCCTCCACTTT. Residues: CASSFAGTGNSPLHF.

Here the CDR3 reads CASSLHRAGTTSNQPQHF. The DNA of the CDR3 is TGTGCCAGCAGCTTACATAGAGCCGGGACAACTAGCAATCAGCCCCAGCATTTT. The rearrangement joins TRBV7-2 to TRBJ1-5; TRBD1 is a possible D gene (6 bases). This CDR3 region has 18 residues. From germline, CDR1 is SGHTA and CDR2 FQGNSA. V was shortened by 2 bases and J by 0 bases, with 17 bases between the two germline ends.

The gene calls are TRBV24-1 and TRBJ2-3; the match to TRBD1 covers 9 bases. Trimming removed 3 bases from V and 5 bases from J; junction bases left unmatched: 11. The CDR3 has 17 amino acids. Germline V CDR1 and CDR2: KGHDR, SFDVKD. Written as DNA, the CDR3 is TGTGCCACCAGTGATAACCTACAGGGGGCGATAGTAGATACGCAGTATTTT. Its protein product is CATSDNLQGAIVDTQYF.